This TCR beta chain was recorded in a study of control samples from healthy donors and cancer patients. Germline lookup yields CDR1 DFQATT and CDR2 SNEGSKA (reference sequence). The CDR3 is 11 residues long. V shed 2 bases and J shed 6 bases, with 5 bases lying between them. Sequenced by immunoSEQ multiplex PCR; TCRdb stores in-frame clones only, minus some. The profile shows over 110,000 clones, 75% to 90% of them singletons. The material sequenced was blood. The genes are TRBV20-1 and TRBJ2-1; D uncertain. The sequence derives from a woman in her 30s in good health. The CDR3 protein is CSARMGNEQFF. CDR3 bases: TGCAGTGCTAGAATGGGCAATGAGCAGTTCTTC.